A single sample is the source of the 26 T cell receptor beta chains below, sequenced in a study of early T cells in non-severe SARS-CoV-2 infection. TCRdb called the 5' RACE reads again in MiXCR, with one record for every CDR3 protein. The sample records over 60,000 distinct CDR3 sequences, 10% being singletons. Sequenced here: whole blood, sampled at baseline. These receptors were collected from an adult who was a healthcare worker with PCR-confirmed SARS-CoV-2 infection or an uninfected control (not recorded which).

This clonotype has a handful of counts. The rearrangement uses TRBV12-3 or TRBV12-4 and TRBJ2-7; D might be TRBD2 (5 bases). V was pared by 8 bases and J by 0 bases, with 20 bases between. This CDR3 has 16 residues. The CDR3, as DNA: TGTGCCAGCGGTCCCTCGGGATGGGCCGGCTCCTACGAGCAGTACTTC. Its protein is CASGPSGWAGSYEQYF.

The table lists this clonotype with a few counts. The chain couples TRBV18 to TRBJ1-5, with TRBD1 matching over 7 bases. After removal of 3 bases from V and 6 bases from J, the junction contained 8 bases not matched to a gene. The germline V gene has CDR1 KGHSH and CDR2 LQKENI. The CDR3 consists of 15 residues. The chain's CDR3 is CASSPGQGESQPQHF. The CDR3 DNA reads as TGTGCCAGCTCACCCGGCCAGGGGGAGAGTCAGCCCCAGCATTTT.

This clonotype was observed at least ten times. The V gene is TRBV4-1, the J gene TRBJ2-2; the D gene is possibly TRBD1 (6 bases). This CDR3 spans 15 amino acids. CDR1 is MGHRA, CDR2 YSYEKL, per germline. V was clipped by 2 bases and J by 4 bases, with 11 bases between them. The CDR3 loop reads CASSQNTGSTGELFF. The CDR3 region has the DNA TGCGCCAGCAGCCAAAATACAGGGTCCACCGGGGAGCTGTTTTTT.

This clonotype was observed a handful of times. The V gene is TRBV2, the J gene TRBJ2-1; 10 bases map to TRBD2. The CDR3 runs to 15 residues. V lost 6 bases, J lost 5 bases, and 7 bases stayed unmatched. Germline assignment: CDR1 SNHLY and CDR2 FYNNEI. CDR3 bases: TGTGCCAGCAGGGGAGCGGGGGGGCACGACAATGAGCAGTTCTTC. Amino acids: CASRGAGGHDNEQFF.

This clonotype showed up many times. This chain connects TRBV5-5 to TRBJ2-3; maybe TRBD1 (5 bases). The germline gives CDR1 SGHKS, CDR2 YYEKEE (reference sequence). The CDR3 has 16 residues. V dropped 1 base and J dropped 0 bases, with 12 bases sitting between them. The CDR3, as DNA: TGTGCCAGCAGCTTGTTGTCAGGGCCTAGCACAGATACGCAGTATTTT. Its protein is CASSLLSGPSTDTQYF.

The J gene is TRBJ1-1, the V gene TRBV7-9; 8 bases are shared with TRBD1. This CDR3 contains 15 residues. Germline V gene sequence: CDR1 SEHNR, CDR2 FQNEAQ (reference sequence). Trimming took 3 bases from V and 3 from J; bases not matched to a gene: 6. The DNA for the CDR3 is TGTGCCAGCAGCTTCGGACAGGGCCTTTACACTGAAGCTTTCTTT. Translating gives CASSFGQGLYTEAFF.

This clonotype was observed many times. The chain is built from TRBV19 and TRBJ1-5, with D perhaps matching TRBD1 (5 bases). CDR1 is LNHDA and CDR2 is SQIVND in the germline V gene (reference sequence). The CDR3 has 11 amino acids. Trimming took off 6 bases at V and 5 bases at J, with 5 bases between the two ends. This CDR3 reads CASRGDQPQHF. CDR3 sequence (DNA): TGTGCCAGTAGGGGGGATCAGCCCCAGCATTTT.

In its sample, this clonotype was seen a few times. CDR3 coding DNA: TGTGCCAGCAAAGGGAACTATGGCTACACCTTC. Its translation is CASKGNYGYTF. The chain recombines TRBV6-6 with TRBJ1-2, with D hard to call. V was cut by 7 bases and J by 2 bases, with 5 bases left in between. The CDR3 consists of 11 residues. Germline lookup yields CDR1 MNHNY and CDR2 SVGAGI (reference sequence).

The CDR3 DNA sequence: TGTGCCAGTAGTATACAGCTGAACGGGGCCAACGTCCTGACTTTC. This gives the protein CASSIQLNGANVLTF. This chain connects TRBV19 to TRBJ2-6; D is undetermined. V shed 2 bases and J shed 4 bases, with 9 bases lying between them. CDR3 length: 15 amino acids. Germline CDR1 reads LNHDA; CDR2 reads SQIVND (reference sequence).

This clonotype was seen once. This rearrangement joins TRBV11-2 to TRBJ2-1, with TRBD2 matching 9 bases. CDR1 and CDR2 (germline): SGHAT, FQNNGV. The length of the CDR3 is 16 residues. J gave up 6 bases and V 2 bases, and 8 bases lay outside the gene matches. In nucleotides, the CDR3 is TGTGCCAGCAGCTTAATAAGCCTAGCGGGGAGCAATGAGCAGTTCTTC. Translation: CASSLISLAGSNEQFF.

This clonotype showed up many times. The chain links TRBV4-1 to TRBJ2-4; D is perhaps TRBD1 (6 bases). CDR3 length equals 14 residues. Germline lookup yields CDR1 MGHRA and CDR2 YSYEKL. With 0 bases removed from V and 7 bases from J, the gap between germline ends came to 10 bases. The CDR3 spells CASSQETGWNIQYF. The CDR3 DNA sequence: TGCGCCAGCAGCCAAGAGACAGGATGGAACATTCAGTACTTC.

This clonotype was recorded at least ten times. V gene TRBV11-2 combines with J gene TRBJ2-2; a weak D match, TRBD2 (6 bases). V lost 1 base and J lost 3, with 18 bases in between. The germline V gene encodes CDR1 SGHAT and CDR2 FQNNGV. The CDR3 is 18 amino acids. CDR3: CASSLGLAITTHTGELFF. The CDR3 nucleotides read TGTGCCAGCAGCTTAGGCCTAGCGATAACTACGCACACCGGGGAGCTGTTTTTT. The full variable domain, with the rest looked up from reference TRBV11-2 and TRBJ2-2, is EAGVAQSPRYKIIEKRQSVAFWCNPISGHATLYWYQQILGQGPKLLIQFQNNGVVDDSQLPKDRFSAERLKGVDSTLKIQPAKLEDSAVYLCASSLGLAITTHTGELFFGEGSRLTVL.

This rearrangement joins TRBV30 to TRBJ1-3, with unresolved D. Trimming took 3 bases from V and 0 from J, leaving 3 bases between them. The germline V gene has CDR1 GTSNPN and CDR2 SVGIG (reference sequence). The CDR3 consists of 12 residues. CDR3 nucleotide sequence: TGTGCCTGGAGCTTCTCTGGAAACACCATATATTTT. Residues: CAWSFSGNTIYF.

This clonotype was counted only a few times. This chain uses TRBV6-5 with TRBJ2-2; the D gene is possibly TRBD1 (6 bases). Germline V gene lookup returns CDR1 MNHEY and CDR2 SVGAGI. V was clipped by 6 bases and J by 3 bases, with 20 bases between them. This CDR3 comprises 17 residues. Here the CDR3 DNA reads TGTGCCAGCAGCCTCCATCAGGGGTTATCGGACACCGGGGAGCTGTTTTTT. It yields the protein CASSLHQGLSDTGELFF.

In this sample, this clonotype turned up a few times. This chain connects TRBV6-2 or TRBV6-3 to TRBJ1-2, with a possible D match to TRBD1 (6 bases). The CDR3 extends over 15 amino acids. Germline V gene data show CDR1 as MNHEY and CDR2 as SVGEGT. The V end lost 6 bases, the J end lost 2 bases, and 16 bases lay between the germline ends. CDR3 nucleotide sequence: TGTGCCAGCAGGAAGAACCTCGGGACAAACTATGGCTACACCTTC. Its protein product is CASRKNLGTNYGYTF.

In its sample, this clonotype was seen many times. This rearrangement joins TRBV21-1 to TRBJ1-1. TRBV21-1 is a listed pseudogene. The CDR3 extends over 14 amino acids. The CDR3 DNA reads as TGTGCCAGCAGCGATCGACGGAGGAACACTGAAGCTTTCTTT. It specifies CASSDRRRNTEAFF.

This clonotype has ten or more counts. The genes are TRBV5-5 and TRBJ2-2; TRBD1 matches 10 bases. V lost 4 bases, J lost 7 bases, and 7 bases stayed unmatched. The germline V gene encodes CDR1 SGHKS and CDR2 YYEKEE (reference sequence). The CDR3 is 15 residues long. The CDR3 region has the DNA TGTGCCAGCAGCGCAGGGACAGGGGTTGGCGGGGAGCTGTTTTTT. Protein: CASSAGTGVGGELFF.

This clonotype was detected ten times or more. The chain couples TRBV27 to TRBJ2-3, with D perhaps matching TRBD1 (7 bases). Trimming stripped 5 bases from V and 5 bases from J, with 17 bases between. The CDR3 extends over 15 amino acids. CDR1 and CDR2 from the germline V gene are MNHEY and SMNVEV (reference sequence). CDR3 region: CASSQVGRDRDTQYF. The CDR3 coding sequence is TGTGCCAGCAGTCAGGTAGGGCGGGACAGAGATACGCAGTATTTT.

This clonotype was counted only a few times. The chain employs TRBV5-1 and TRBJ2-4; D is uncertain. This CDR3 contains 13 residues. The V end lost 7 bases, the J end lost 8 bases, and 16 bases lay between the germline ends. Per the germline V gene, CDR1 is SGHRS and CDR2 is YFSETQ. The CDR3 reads CASGTGPLDIQYF. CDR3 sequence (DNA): TGCGCCAGCGGCACGGGTCCCTTGGACATTCAGTACTTC.

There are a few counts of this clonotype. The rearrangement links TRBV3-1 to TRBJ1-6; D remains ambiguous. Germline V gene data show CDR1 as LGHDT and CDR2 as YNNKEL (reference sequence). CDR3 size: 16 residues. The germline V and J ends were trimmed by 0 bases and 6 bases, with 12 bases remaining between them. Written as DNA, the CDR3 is TGTGCCAGCAGCCAAGATCAGCGGGGAATTAATTCACCCCTCCACTTT. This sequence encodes CASSQDQRGINSPLHF.

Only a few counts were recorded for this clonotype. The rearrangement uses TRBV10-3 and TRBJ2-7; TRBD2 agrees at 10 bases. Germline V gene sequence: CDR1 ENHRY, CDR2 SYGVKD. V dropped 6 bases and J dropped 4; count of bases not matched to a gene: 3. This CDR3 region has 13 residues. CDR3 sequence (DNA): TGTGCCATCAGCCGGACTAGCGGTTACGAGCAGTACTTC. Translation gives CAISRTSGYEQYF.

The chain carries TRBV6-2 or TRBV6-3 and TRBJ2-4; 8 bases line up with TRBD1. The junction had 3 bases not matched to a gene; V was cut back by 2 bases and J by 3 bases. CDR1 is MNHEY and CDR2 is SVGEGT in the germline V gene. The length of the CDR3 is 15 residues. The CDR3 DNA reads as TGTGCCAGCAGTTACGGGGGGACAGGCAAAAACATTCAGTACTTC. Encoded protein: CASSYGGTGKNIQYF.

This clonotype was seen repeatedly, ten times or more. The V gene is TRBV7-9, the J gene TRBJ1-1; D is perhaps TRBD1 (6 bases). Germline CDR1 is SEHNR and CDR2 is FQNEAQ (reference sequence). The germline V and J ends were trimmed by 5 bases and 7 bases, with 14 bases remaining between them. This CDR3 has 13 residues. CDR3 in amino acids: CASSPNQGIEAFF. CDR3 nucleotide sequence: TGTGCCAGCAGCCCAAACCAGGGGATTGAAGCTTTCTTT.

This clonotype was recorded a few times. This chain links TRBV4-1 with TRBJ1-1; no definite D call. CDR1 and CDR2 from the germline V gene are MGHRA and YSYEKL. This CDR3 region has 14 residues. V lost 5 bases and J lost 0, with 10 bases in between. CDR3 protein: CASSAPGLNTEAFF. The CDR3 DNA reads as TGCGCCAGCAGCGCACCGGGGTTGAACACTGAAGCTTTCTTT.

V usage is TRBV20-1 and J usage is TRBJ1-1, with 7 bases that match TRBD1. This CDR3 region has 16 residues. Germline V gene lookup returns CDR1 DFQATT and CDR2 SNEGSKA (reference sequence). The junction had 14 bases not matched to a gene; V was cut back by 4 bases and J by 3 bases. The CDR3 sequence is CSAIPGTALLYTEAFF. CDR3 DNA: TGCAGTGCTATTCCCGGGACAGCGCTCCTGTACACTGAAGCTTTCTTT.

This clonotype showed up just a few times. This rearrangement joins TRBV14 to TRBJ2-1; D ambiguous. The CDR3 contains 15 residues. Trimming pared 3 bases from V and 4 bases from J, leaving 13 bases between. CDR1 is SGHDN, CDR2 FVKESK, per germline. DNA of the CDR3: TGTGCCAGCAGCCAGGCACGAACTGAATACAATGAGCAGTTCTTC. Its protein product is CASSQARTEYNEQFF.